This T cell receptor beta chain was observed in a study of neurological immune-mediated disorders. The cDNA came from 5'RACE, which used 10-nucleotide random UMIs. TCRdb called the 5' RACE reads again in MiXCR, with one record for every CDR3 protein. The data contain about 120,000 distinct CDR3 sequences, roughly 3.2% of them singletons. This clonotype was seen ten or more times. This TCR was recovered from a woman in her 30s with multiple sclerosis. Sequencing was performed on PBMCs.

CDR3 DNA sequence: TGTGCCAGCCTTCCGCAGGGGCGCGGGTATGGCTACACCTTC. It codes for CASLPQGRGYGYTF. The chain couples TRBV27 to TRBJ1-2; tentatively, D is TRBD1 (6 bases). The CDR3 is 14 amino acids. The V gene's germline CDR1 is MNHEY and CDR2 SMNVEV (reference sequence). V lost 8 bases and J 5 bases, leaving 18 bases between the germline ends.